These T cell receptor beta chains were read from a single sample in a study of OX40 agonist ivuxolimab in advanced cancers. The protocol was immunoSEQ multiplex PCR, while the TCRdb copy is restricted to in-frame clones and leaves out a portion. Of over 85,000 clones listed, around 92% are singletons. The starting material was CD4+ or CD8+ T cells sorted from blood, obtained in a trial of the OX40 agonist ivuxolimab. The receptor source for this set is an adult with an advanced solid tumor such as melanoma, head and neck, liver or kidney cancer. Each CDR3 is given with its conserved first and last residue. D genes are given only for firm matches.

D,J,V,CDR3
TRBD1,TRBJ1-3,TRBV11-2,CASNSPDRGGSGNTIYF
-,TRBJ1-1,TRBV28,CASSWGPLVTEAFF
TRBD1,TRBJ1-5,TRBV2,CASSERTGVQPQHF
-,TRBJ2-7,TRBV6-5,CASSYHLGDGVYEQYF
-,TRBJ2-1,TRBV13,CASSLDGGNEQFF
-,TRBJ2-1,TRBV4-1,CASSQDRLNEQFF
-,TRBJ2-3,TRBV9,CASSVLSREDTQYF
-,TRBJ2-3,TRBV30,CAWASLDTQYF
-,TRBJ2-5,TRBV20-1,CSARGRETQYF
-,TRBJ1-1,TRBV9,CASTPHREAEAFF
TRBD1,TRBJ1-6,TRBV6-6,CASSPGRQGSPLHF
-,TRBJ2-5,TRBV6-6,CASGSGGETQYF
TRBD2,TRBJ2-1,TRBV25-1,CASSLHRTSGSYDEQFF
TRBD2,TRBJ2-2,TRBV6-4,CASSRGLAGVYTGELFF
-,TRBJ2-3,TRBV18,CASSPTGFRSFTDTQYF